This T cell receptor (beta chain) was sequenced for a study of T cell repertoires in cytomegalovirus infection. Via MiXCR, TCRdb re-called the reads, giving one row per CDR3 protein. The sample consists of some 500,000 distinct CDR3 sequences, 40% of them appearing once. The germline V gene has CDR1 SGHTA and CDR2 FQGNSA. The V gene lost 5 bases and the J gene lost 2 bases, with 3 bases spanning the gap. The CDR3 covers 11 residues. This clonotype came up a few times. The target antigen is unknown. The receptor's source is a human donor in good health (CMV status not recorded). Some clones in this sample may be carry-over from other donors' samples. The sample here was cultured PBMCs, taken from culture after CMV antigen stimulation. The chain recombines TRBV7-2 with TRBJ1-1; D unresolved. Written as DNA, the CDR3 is TGTGCCAGCAGCATCAACACTGAAGCTTTCTTT. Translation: CASSINTEAFF. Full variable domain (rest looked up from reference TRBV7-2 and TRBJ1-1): GAGVSQSPSNKVTEKGKDVELRCDPISGHTALYWYRQSLGQGLEFLIYFQGNSAPDKSGLPSDRFSAERTGGSVSTLTIQRTQQEDSAVYLCASSINTEAFFGQGTRLTVV.